The 2 T cell receptor beta chains below all came from one sample that was sequenced in a study of cytomegalovirus exposure and HLA in healthy donors. PCR primers comprised 60 Vbeta and 13 Jbeta primers. Using immunoSEQ multiplex PCR, the repertoire was profiled, and TCRdb retains in-frame clones only, with some absent. Here the sample spans 150,000 to 200,000 clones, about 68% being singletons. The sequenced sample consisted of PBMCs. The receptors originated from a female donor in good health and CMV-seronegative.

The chain joins TRBV4-3 to TRBJ1-1; the D is unclear. Germline V lookup: CDR1 LGHNA, CDR2 YSLEER. V was cut by 3 bases and J by 0 bases, with 8 bases left in between. CDR3 length equals 14 residues. CDR3 sequence reads: CASSQSNLNTEAFF. The CDR3 nucleotides are TGCGCCAGCAGCCAGTCCAACTTGAACACTGAAGCTTTCTTT.

The V and J genes are TRBV10-3 and TRBJ2-7; TRBD2 aligns across 12 bases. This CDR3 comprises 14 residues. Germline CDR1 ENHRY, CDR2 SYGVKD. The V segment lost 8 bases and the J segment 9 bases; nucleotides outside the gene matches: 11. CDR3 sequence (DNA): TGTGCCATCGGGGACAGACTAGCGGGAGAGGGGCAGTACTTC. This sequence encodes CAIGDRLAGEGQYF.